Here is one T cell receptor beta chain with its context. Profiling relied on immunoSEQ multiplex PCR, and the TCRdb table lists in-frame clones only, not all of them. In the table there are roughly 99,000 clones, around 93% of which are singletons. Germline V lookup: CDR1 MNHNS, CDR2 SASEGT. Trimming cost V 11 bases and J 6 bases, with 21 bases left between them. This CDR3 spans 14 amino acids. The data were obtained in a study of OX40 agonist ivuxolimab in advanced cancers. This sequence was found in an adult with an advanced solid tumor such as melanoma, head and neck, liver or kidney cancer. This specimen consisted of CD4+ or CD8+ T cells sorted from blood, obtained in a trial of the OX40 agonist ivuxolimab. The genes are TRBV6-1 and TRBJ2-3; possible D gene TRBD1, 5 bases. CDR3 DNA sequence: TGTGCCGGGGCCGTGAGACAGCGAATTGATACGCAGTATTTT. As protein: CAGAVRQRIDTQYF.